This record looks at one T cell receptor beta chain sequence and its context. Its target is not known. TCRdb called the RT-PCR reads again in MiXCR, with one record for every CDR3 protein. The sample has about 500,000 distinct CDR3 sequences; about 17% are singletons. The data derive from a study of response to subunit inactivated influenza vaccine. Points from the study as a whole: Authors suggested each seasonal flu vaccination may recruit only limited numbers of new T cells.

The germline CDR1 and CDR2 sequences are SGHDT and YYEEEE. V dropped 4 bases and J dropped 4 bases, with 9 bases sitting between them. CDR3 length equals 12 residues. This specimen was CD4+ T cells sorted from PBMCs, taken around 25 months after vaccination. The clonotype was recovered from a man in his fifties or sixties who received an inactivated influenza vaccine. This chain connects TRBV5-6 to TRBJ2-7, with unresolved D. In DNA form, the CDR3 reads TGTGCCAGCAGCCAAACAGATTACGAGCAGTACTTC. Translation gives CASSQTDYEQYF.